Each of the 10 T cell receptor beta chains below was sequenced from the same sample in a study of blood T cell repertoires in COVID-19. The table came from immunoSEQ multiplex PCR; TCRdb's copy has only in-frame clones and leaves some out. Counted here are tens of thousands of clones, roughly nine tenths occurring once; the ten biggest clones make up over 1%. The sample consisted of peripheral blood. The receptors shown here come from a man aged 60-69 years with acute or convalescent COVID-19.

V and J are TRBV18 and TRBJ1-2; D is undetermined. Trimming took off 2 bases at V and 6 bases at J, with 13 bases between the two ends. This CDR3 contains 14 residues. CDR1 KGHSH and CDR2 LQKENI come from the germline V gene. The CDR3 DNA follows: TGTGCCAGCTCACCAAGAGGCGCCCAGAATGGCTACACCTTC. It encodes CASSPRGAQNGYTF.

The rearrangement links TRBV6-1 to TRBJ1-5, with D unresolved. V was pared by 0 bases and J by 7 bases, with 10 bases between. This CDR3 contains 14 residues. CDR1 is MNHNS and CDR2 is SASEGT in the germline V gene. The chain's CDR3 is CASSEARSSQPQHF. DNA of the CDR3: TGTGCCAGCAGTGAAGCGAGGAGTTCGCAGCCCCAGCATTTT.

This chain's CDR3 is CATSHPEGTDTQYF. The CDR3 coding sequence is TGTGCCACCAGTCACCCCGAGGGCACAGATACGCAGTATTTT. The genes are TRBV24-1 and TRBJ2-3, with D uncertain. This CDR3 region has 14 residues. The V gene lost 6 bases and the J gene lost 1 base, with 10 bases spanning the gap. Per germline, CDR1 KGHDR and CDR2 SFDVKD.

The chain links TRBV24-1 to TRBJ2-2, with 7 bases identical to TRBD1. Trimming took 12 bases from V and 0 from J; bases not matched to a gene: 3. The CDR3 is 13 residues long. Germline V gene data show CDR1 as KGHDR and CDR2 as SFDVKD. CDR3 residues: CAVQGTNTGELFF. The CDR3 bases are TGTGCCGTACAGGGGACGAACACCGGGGAGCTGTTTTTT.

This chain joins TRBV4-2 and TRBJ1-4; perhaps TRBD1 as D (6 bases). The CDR3 has 18 residues. Germline V gene lookup returns CDR1 LGHNA and CDR2 YNFKEQ. The V end lost 0 bases, the J end lost 6 bases, and 20 bases lay between the germline ends. The CDR3 is CASSQDLGGEGADEKLFF. As DNA, the CDR3 is TGTGCCAGCAGCCAAGATCTAGGGGGTGAAGGGGCCGATGAAAAACTGTTTTTT.

This chain joins TRBV21-1 and TRBJ2-2; TRBD1 is taken as the D call from the table, unchecked against the DNA. TRBV21-1 is flagged as a pseudogene. The CDR3 is 15 residues long. The CDR3, as DNA: TGTGCCAGCAGCAACGACAGGGAAGTCACCGGGGAGCTGTTTTTT. Translated: CASSNDREVTGELFF.

J is TRBJ1-3 and V is TRBV30, with a weak D call TRBD1 (6 bases). CDR3 length equals 15 residues. The germline gives CDR1 GTSNPN, CDR2 SVGIG (reference sequence). V was pared by 2 bases and J by 4 bases, with 15 bases between. The CDR3 region is CAWSPTGLRGNTIYF. CDR3 bases: TGTGCCTGGAGTCCAACAGGGCTCCGAGGAAACACCATATATTTT.

V gene TRBV15 combines with J gene TRBJ1-5; D is unclear. Germline CDR1 and CDR2: LNHNV and YYDKDF (reference sequence). V lost 3 bases to trimming and J lost 0 bases, with 12 bases between them. The CDR3 has 16 residues. The CDR3 sequence is CATSSGGVYSNQPQHF. In nucleotides, the CDR3 is TGTGCCACCAGCAGTGGCGGGGTCTATAGCAATCAGCCCCAGCATTTT.

This clone was picked up one time. V is TRBV12-5 and J is TRBJ1-5; D is unclear. V lost 7 bases to trimming and J lost 2 bases, with 12 bases between them. CDR1 is LGHNT, CDR2 FRNRAP, per germline. This CDR3 is built from 14 residues. The CDR3 nucleotides read TGTGCTAGTGCCAGTGGTCTGGGCAATCAGCCCCAGCATTTT. Protein sequence: CASASGLGNQPQHF.

The genes are TRBV5-8 and TRBJ1-5; D uncertain. The V gene's germline CDR1 is SGHTS and CDR2 YDEGEE. This CDR3 region has 15 residues. V was clipped by 0 bases and J by 9 bases, with 16 bases between them. CDR3 sequence: CASSLDAGPNGPQHF. The DNA for the CDR3 is TGTGCCAGCAGCTTGGACGCAGGCCCCAATGGGCCCCAGCATTTT.